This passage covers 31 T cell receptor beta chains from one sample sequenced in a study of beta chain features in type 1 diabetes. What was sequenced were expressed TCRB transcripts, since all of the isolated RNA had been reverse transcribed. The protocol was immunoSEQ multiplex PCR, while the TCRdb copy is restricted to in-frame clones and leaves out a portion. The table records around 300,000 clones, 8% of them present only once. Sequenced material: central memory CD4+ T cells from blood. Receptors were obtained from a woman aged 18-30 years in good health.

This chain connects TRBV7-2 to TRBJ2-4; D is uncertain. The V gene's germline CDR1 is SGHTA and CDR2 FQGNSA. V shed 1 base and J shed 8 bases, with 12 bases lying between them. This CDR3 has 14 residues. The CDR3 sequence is CASSLESSSHIQYF. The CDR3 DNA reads TGTGCCAGCAGCTTAGAATCCAGCAGTCACATTCAGTACTTC. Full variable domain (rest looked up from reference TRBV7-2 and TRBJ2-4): GAGVSQSPSNKVTEKGKDVELRCDPISGHTALYWYRQSLGQGLEFLIYFQGNSAPDKSGLPSDRFSAERTGGSVSTLTIQRTQQEDSAVYLCASSLESSSHIQYFGAGTRLSVL.

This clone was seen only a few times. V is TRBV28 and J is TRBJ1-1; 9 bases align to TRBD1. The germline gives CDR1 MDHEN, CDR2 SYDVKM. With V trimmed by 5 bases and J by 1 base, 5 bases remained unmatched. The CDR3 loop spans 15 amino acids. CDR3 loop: CASSPGQGKNTEAFF. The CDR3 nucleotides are TGTGCCAGCAGTCCCGGACAGGGGAAGAACACTGAAGCTTTCTTT.

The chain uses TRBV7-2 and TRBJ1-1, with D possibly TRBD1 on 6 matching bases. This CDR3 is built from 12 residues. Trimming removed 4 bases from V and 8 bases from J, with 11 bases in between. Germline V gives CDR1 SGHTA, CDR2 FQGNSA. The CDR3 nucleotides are TGTGCCAGCAGCTGGGCAGGGGTCGAAGCTTTCTTT. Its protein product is CASSWAGVEAFF.

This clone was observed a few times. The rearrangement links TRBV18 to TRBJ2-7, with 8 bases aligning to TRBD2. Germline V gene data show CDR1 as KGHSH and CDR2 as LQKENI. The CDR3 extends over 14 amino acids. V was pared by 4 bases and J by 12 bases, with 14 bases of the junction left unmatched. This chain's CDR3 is CASSQSPSGGDSYF. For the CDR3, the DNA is TGTGCCAGCTCACAGTCTCCGTCGGGAGGGGATTCGTACTTC.

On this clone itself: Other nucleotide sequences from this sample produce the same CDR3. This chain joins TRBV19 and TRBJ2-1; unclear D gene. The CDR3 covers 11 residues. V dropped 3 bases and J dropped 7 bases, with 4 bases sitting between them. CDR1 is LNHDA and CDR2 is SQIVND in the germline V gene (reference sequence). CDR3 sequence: CASSIRNEQFF. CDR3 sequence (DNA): TGTGCCAGTAGTATCCGTAATGAGCAGTTCTTC.

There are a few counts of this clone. DNA of the CDR3: TGTGCCAGCAGTTACGACAGCCTCAGGGAAGCTTTCTTT. Protein sequence: CASSYDSLREAFF. The V and J genes are TRBV6-5 and TRBJ1-1; TRBD1 is a possible D gene (5 bases). This CDR3 region has 13 residues. CDR1 and CDR2 (germline): MNHEY, SVGAGI. Between the trimmed V and J ends, which lost 2 bases and 8 bases, there was a span of 12 bases.

The CDR3 region is CASSLGRTGNGYTF. DNA for the CDR3: TGTGCCAGCAGCTTAGGTCGGACAGGGAATGGCTACACCTTC. This rearrangement joins TRBV11-2 to TRBJ1-2; TRBD1 matches at 8 bases. The CDR3 sequence is 14 residues long. Germline-derived CDR1 and CDR2 are SGHAT and FQNNGV. After removal of 1 base from V and 6 bases from J, the junction contained 4 bases not matched to a gene.

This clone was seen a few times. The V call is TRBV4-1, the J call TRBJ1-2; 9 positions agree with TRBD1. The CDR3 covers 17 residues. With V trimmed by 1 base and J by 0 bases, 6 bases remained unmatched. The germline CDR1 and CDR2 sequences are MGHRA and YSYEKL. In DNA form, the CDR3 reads TGCGCCAGCAGCCAAGTTGGGCGGGACAGGGCTAACTATGGCTACACCTTC. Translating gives CASSQVGRDRANYGYTF.

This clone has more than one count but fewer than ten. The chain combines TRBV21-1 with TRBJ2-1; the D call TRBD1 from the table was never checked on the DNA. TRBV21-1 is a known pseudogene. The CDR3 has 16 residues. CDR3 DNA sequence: TGTGCCAGCAGCAAAAAAAGGGGGGACAGGAACAATGAGCAGTTCTTC. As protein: CASSKKRGDRNNEQFF.

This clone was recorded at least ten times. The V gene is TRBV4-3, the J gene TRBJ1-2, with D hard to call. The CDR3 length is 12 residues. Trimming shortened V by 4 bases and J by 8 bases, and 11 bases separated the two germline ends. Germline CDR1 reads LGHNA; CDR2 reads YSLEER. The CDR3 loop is CASSPDRGGYTF. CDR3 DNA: TGCGCCAGCAGCCCGGACCGAGGGGGCTACACCTTC.

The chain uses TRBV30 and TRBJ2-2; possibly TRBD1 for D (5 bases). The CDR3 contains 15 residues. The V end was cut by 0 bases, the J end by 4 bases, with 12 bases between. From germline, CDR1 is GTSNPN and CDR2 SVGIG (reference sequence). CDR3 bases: TGTGCCTGGAGTGTAGGTAAAGGGGCCACCGGGGAGCTGTTTTTT. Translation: CAWSVGKGATGELFF.

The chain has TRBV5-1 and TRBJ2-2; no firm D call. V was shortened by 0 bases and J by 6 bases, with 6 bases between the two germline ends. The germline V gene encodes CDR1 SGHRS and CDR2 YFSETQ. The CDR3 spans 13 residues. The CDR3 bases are TGCGCCAGCAGCTTGGGGCCCGCCGGGGAGCTGTTTTTT. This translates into CASSLGPAGELFF.

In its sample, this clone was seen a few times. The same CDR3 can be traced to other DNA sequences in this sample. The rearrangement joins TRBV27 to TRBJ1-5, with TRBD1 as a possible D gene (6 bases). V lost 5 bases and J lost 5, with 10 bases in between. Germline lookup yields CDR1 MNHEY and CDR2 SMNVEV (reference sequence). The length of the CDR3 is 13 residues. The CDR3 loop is CASSLDRYQPQHF. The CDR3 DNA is TGTGCCAGCAGTCTCGACAGGTATCAGCCCCAGCATTTT.

The CDR3 region has the DNA TGTGCCAGCAGCTTCCGGGAGTCCCCTAACTATGGCTACACCTTC. Protein sequence: CASSFRESPNYGYTF. The chain links TRBV7-9 to TRBJ1-2; D not resolved. Trimming pared 3 bases from V and 0 bases from J, leaving 11 bases between. CDR1 is SEHNR and CDR2 is FQNEAQ in the germline V gene (reference sequence). The CDR3 has 15 residues.

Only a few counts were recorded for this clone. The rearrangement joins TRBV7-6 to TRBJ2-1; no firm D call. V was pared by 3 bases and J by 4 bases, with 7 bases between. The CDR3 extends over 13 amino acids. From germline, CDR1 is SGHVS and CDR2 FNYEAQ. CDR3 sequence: CASSFGQYNEQFF. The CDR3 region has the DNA TGTGCCAGCAGCTTTGGGCAGTACAATGAGCAGTTCTTC.

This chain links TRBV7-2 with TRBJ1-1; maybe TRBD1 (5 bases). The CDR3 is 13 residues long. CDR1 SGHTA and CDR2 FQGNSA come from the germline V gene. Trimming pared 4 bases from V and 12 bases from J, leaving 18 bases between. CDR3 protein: CASSSTTGTKTFF. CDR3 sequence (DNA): TGTGCCAGCAGCTCCACCACCGGGACGAAGACTTTCTTT. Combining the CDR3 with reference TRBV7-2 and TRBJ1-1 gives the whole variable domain GAGVSQSPSNKVTEKGKDVELRCDPISGHTALYWYRQSLGQGLEFLIYFQGNSAPDKSGLPSDRFSAERTGGSVSTLTIQRTQQEDSAVYLCASSSTTGTKTFFGQGTRLTVV.

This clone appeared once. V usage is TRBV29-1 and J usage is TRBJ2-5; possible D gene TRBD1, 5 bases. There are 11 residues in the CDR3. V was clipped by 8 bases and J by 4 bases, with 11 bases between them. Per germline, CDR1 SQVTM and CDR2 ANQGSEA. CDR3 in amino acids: CSLGVGETQYF. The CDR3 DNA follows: TGCAGCTTAGGGGTAGGAGAGACCCAGTACTTC.

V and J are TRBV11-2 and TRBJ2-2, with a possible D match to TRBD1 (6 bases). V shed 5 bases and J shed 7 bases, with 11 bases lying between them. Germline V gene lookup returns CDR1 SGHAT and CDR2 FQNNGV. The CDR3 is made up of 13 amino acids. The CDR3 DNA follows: TGTGCCAGCAGCCGAACAGGGATCGGGGAGCTGTTTTTT. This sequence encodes CASSRTGIGELFF.

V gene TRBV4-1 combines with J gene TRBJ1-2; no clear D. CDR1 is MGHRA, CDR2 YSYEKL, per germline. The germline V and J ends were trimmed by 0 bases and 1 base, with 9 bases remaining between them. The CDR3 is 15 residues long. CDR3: CASSQDGGLNYGYTF. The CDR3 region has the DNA TGCGCCAGCAGCCAAGATGGCGGACTTAACTATGGCTACACCTTC.

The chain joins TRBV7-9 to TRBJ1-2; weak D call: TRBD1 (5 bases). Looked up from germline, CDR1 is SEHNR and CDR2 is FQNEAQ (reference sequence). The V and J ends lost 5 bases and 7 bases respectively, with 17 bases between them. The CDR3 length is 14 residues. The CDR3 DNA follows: TGTGCCAGCAGCCGAAACCTCGACAGAAGTGGCTACACCTTC. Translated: CASSRNLDRSGYTF.

The CDR3 here is CASSQTGTANEKLFF. The CDR3 nucleotides read TGTGCCAGCAGTCAAACCGGGACAGCGAATGAAAAACTGTTTTTT. The chain has TRBV7-3 and TRBJ1-4, with 7 bases fitting TRBD1. V lost 6 bases to trimming and J lost 5 bases; unmatched junction nucleotides: 9. Per the germline V gene, CDR1 is SGHTA and CDR2 is FQGTGA. This CDR3 contains 15 residues.

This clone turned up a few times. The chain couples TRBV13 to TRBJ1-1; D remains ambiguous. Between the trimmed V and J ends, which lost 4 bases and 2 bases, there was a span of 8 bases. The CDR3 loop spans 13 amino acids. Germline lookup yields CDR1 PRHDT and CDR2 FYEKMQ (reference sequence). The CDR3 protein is CASSSYRNTEAFF. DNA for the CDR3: TGTGCCAGCAGCTCGTACAGAAACACTGAAGCTTTCTTT. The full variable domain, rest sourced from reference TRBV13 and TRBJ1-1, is AAGVIQSPRHLIKEKRETATLKCYPIPRHDTVYWYQQGPGQDPQFLISFYEKMQSDKGSIPDRFSAQQFSDYHSELNMSSLELGDSALYFCASSSYRNTEAFFGQGTRLTVV.

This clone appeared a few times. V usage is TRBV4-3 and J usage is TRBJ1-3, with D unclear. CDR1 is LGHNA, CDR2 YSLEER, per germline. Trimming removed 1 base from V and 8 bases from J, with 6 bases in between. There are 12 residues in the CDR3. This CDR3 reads CASSQGWDTIYF. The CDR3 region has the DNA TGCGCCAGCAGCCAAGGATGGGACACCATATATTTT.

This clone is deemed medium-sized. CDR3 amino acids: CASSPIPTNEKLFF. CDR3 bases: TGTGCCAGCTCACCGATACCCACTAATGAAAAACTGTTTTTT. The chain has TRBV18 and TRBJ1-4; D gene ambiguous. The CDR3 length is 14 residues. Trimming left V 3 bases short and J 2 bases short, with 7 bases between. Germline lookup yields CDR1 KGHSH and CDR2 LQKENI.

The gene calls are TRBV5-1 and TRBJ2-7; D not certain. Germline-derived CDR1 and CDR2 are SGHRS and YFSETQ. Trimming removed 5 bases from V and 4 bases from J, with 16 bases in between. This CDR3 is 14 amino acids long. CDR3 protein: CASSFTTAAYEQYF. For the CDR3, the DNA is TGCGCCAGCAGTTTTACAACCGCCGCGTACGAGCAGTACTTC.

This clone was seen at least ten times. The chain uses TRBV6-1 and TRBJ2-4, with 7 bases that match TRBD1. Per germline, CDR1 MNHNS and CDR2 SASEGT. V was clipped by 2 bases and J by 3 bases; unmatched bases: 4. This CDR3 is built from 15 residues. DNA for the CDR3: TGTGCCAGCAGTGAAAACACAGGGGACAAAAACATTCAGTACTTC. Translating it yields CASSENTGDKNIQYF.

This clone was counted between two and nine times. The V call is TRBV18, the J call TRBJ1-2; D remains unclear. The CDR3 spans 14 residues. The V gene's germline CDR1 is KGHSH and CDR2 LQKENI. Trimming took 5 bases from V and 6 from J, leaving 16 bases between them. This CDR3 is CASSWVIGSDGYTF. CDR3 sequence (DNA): TGTGCCAGCTCATGGGTGATAGGTTCGGATGGCTACACCTTC.

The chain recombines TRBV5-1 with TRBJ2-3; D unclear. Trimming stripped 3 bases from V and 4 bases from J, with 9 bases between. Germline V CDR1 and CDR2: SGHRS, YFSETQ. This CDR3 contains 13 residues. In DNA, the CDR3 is TGCGCCAGCAGCTCCTCCTGGGCAGATACGCAGTATTTT. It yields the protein CASSSSWADTQYF.

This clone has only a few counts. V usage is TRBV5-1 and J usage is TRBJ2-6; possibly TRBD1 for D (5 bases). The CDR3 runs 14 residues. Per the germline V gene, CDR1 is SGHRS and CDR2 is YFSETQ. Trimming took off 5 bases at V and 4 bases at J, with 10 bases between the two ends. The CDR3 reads CASRIRQGANVLTF. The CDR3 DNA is TGCGCCAGCAGGATCCGACAGGGGGCCAACGTCCTGACTTTC.

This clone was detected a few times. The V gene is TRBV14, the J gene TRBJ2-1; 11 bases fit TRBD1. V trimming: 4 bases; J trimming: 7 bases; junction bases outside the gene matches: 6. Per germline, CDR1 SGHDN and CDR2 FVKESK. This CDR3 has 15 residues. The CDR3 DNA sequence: TGTGCCAGCAGCCTCGGGACAGGGGGGAAGAATGAGCAGTTCTTC. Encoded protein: CASSLGTGGKNEQFF.

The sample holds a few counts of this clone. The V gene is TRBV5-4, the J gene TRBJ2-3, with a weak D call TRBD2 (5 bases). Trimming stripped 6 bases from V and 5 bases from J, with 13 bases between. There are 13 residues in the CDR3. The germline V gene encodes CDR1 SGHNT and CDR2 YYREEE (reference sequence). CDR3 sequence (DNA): TGTGCCAGCAACGCCCGGGGAATAGATACGCAGTATTTT. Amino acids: CASNARGIDTQYF.